These 9 T cell receptor beta chains share one sample of origin, sequenced in a study of OX40 agonist ivuxolimab in advanced cancers. The method was immunoSEQ multiplex PCR; TCRdb's version includes in-frame clones alone and lacks a portion of them. The table records roughly 100,000 clones, roughly 90% of them present only once. The specimen comprised CD4+ or CD8+ T cells sorted from blood, sampled in a trial of the OX40 agonist ivuxolimab. The receptors were sampled from an adult with an advanced solid tumor such as melanoma, head and neck, liver or kidney cancer.

The chain uses TRBV6-5 and TRBJ1-2; TRBD1 might be the D (6 bases). Germline V gene data show CDR1 as MNHEY and CDR2 as SVGAGI. CDR3 size: 13 residues. V was clipped by 5 bases and J by 4 bases, with 11 bases between them. The CDR3 loop reads CASSPQGSYGYTF. CDR3 nucleotides: TGTGCCAGCAGTCCACAGGGATCCTATGGCTACACCTTC.

The genes are TRBV19 and TRBJ1-1; TRBD1 agrees at 8 bases. This CDR3 region has 11 residues. Looked up from germline, CDR1 is LNHDA and CDR2 is SQIVND (reference sequence). The trim removed 9 bases at V and 5 bases at J, leaving 2 bases unmatched. The CDR3 region is CASRGLTEAFF. CDR3 in DNA: TGTGCCAGCAGGGGGCTGACTGAAGCTTTCTTT.

The chain joins TRBV6-5 to TRBJ2-5; 9 positions agree with TRBD2. Germline V gives CDR1 MNHEY, CDR2 SVGAGI. V shed 6 bases and J 3 bases; nucleotides not matched to a gene: 5. The CDR3 runs 14 residues. The CDR3 DNA sequence: TGTGCCAGCAGGCTAGCGGGAAATAAAGAGACCCAGTACTTC. Amino acids: CASRLAGNKETQYF.

This chain's CDR3 is CASSQDRLMATKNIQYF. The CDR3 region has the DNA TGTGCCAGCAGCCAAGATCGGTTGATGGCCACCAAAAACATTCAGTACTTC. This chain connects TRBV14 to TRBJ2-4; D is unclear. V dropped 0 bases and J dropped 2 bases, with 14 bases sitting between them. The CDR3 is made up of 17 amino acids. In germline, CDR1 is SGHDN, CDR2 FVKESK.

The chain couples TRBV6-5 to TRBJ2-2; 7 positions agree with TRBD2. The CDR3 totals 15 residues. Germline lookup yields CDR1 MNHEY and CDR2 SVGAGI. V shed 6 bases, J shed 2 bases, and the junction held 6 bases outside the gene matches. The CDR3 loop is CASSPGLVNTGELFF. CDR3 bases: TGTGCCAGCAGCCCCGGACTAGTTAACACCGGGGAGCTGTTTTTT.

The rearrangement joins TRBV7-3 to TRBJ2-1; D gene ambiguous. V lost 5 bases, J lost 6 bases, and 11 bases lay in between. CDR1 SGHTA and CDR2 FQGTGA come from the germline V gene. The CDR3 contains 13 residues. CDR3 residues: CASSRTVLNEQFF. The CDR3, as DNA: TGTGCCAGCAGCCGGACCGTCCTCAATGAGCAGTTCTTC.

The chain employs TRBV5-1 and TRBJ2-3; 8 nucleotides agree with TRBD2. V lost 4 bases and J lost 1; bases outside the gene matches: 5. This CDR3 is 15 amino acids long. Per germline, CDR1 SGHRS and CDR2 YFSETQ. CDR3 loop: CASSGTSGGTDTQYF. CDR3 coding DNA: TGCGCCAGCAGCGGAACTAGCGGTGGCACAGATACGCAGTATTTT.

V gene TRBV5-4 combines with J gene TRBJ2-5, with D possibly being TRBD2 (6 bases). This CDR3 comprises 16 residues. V lost 3 bases, J lost 4 bases, and 19 bases lay in between. The germline V gene has CDR1 SGHNT and CDR2 YYREEE (reference sequence). The chain's CDR3 is CASSSGLANSGETQYF. CDR3 coding DNA: TGTGCCAGCAGCTCGGGACTGGCTAATAGTGGAGAGACCCAGTACTTC. Full variable domain (remainder filled in from reference TRBV5-4 and TRBJ2-5): ETGVTQSPTHLIKTRGQQVTLRCSSQSGHNTVSWYQQALGQGPQFIFQYYREEENGRGNFPPRFSGLQFPNYSSELNVNALELDDSALYLCASSSGLANSGETQYFGPGTRLLVL.

The rearrangement links TRBV29-1 to TRBJ2-3; TRBD2 matches at 7 bases. Germline V gives CDR1 SQVTM, CDR2 ANQGSEA. The J segment lost 6 bases and the V segment lost 3 bases, leaving 15 bases of the junction unmatched. The CDR3 extends over 16 amino acids. CDR3 nucleotides: TGCAGCGTTGATGATGGGGAGGGTTTGATATCCGATACGCAGTATTTT. This gives the protein CSVDDGEGLISDTQYF.